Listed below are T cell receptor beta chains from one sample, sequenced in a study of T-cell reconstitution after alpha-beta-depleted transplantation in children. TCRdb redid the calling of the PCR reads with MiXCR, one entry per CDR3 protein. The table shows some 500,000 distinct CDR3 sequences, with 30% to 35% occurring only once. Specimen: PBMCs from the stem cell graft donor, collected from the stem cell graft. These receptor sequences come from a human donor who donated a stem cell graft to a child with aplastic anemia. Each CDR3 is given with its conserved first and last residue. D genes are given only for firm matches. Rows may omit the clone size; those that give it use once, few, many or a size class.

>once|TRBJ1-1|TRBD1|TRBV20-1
CSAGEGAGLNTEAFF
TGCAGTGCTGGAGAGGGGGCCGGGTTGAACACTGAAGCTTTCTTT
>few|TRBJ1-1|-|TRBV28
CASSLFTKTEAFF
TGTGCCAGCAGTTTATTCACGAAGACTGAAGCTTTCTTT
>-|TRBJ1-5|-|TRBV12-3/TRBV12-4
CASSLGPGRGNQPQHF
TGTGCCAGCAGTTTAGGTCCGGGGAGGGGTAATCAGCCCCAGCATTTT
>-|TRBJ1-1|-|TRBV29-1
CSADPPSGEAFF
TGCAGCGCCGACCCACCTTCGGGTGAAGCTTTCTTT
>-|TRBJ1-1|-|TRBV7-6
CASSQSGGMMNTEAFF
TGTGCCAGCAGTCAAAGTGGTGGGATGATGAACACTGAAGCTTTCTTT
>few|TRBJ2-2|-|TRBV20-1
CSARGDTGELFF
TGCAGTGCTAGAGGGGACACCGGGGAGCTGTTTTTT
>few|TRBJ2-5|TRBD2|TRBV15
CATSSGLAGGTQETQYF
TGTGCCACCAGCAGTGGACTAGCGGGAGGAACCCAAGAGACCCAGTACTTC
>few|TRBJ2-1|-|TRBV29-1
CSVTGNEQFF
TGCAGCGTTACCGGGAATGAGCAGTTCTTC
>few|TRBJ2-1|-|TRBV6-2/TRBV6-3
CASNPRVFNEQFF
TGTGCCAGCAACCCGCGGGTGTTCAATGAGCAGTTCTTC
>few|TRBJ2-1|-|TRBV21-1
CASTSGILCSYNEQFF
TGTGCCAGCACTAGCGGGATACTCTGTTCCTACAATGAGCAGTTCTTC
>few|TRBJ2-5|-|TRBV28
CASSRSHSQKTQYF
TGTGCCAGCAGCCGCTCTCATTCCCAGAAGACCCAGTACTTC
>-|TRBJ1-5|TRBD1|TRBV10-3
CAISPRGDNQPQHF
TGTGCCATCAGCCCCAGGGGGGACAATCAGCCCCAGCATTTT
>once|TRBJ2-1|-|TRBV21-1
CASTGHYNDQFF
TGTGCCAGTACGGGCCATTACAATGACCAGTTCTTC
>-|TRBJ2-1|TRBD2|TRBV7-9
CASSLGLIAGGDNEQFF
TGTGCCAGCAGCTTAGGCCTCATAGCGGGAGGGGACAATGAGCAGTTCTTC
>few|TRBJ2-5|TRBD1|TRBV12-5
CASGSGQGPQETQYF
TGTGCTAGTGGTTCGGGACAGGGACCCCAAGAGACCCAGTACTTC
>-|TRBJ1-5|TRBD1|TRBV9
CASSVGTVNQPQHF
TGTGCCAGCAGCGTCGGGACAGTCAATCAGCCCCAGCATTTT
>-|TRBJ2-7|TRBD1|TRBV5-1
CASSGGQGEASEQYF
TGCGCCAGCAGCGGCGGACAGGGAGAAGCGTCCGAGCAGTACTTC